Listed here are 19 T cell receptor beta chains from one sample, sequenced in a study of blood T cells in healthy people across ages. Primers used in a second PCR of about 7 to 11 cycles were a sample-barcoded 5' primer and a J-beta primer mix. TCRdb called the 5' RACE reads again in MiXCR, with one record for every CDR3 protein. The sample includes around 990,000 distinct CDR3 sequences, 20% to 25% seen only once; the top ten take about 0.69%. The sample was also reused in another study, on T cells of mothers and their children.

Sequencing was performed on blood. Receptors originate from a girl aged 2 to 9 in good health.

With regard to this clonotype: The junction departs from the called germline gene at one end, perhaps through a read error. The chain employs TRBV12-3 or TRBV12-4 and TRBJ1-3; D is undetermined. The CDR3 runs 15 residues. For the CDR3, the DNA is TGTACCAGCAGTTATCTCCCGGGCGTCGGAAACACCATATATTTT. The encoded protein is CTSSYLPGVGNTIYF.

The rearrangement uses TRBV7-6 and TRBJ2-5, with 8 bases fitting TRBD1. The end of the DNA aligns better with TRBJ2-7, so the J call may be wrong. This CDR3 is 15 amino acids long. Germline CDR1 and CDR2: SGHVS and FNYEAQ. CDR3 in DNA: TGTGCCAGCAGCTCTAGATGGACAGGGCGTTACGAGCAGTACTTC. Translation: CASSSRWTGRYEQYF.

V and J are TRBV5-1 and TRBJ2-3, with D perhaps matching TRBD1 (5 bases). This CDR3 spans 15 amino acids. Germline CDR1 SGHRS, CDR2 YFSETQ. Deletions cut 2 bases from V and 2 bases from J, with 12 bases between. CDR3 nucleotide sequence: TGCGCCAGCAGCTTCCATGACAGATTCACAGATACGCAGTATTTT. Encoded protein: CASSFHDRFTDTQYF. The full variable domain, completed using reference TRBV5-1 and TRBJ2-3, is KAGVTQTPRYLIKTRGQQVTLSCSPISGHRSVSWYQQTPGQGLQFLFEYFSETQRNKGNFPGRFSGRQFSNSRSEMNVSTLELGDSALYLCASSFHDRFTDTQYFGPGTRLTVL.

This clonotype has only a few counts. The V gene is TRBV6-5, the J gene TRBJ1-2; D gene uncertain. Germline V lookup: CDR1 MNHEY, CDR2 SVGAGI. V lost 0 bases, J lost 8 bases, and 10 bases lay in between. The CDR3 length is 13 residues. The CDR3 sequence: CASSYSIGQGYTF. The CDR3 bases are TGTGCCAGCAGTTACTCGATTGGGCAGGGCTACACCTTC.

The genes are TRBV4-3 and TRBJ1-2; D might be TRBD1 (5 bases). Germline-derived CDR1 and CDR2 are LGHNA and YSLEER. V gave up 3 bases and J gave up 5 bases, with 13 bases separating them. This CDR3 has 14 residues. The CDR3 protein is CASSQDAPGYGYTF. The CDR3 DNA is TGCGCCAGCAGCCAGGACGCTCCAGGGTATGGCTACACCTTC.

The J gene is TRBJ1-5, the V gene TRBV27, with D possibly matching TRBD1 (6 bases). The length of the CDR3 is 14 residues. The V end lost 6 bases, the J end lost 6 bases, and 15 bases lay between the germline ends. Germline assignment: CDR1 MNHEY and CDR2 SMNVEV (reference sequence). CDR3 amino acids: CASRRAGGGQPQHF. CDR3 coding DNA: TGTGCCAGCAGAAGAGCTGGGGGCGGTCAGCCCCAGCATTTT.

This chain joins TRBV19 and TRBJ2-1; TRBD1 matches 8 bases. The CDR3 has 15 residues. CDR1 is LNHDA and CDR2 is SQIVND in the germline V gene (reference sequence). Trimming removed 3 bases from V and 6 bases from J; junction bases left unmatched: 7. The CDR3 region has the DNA TGTGCCAGTAGTATTTCCAGGGGGCGAAGCAATGAGCAGTTCTTC. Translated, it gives CASSISRGRSNEQFF.

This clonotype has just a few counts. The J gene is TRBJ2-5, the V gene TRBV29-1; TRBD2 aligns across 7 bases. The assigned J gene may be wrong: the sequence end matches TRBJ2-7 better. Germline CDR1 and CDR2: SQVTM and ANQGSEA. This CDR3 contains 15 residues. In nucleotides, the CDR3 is TGCAGCGCTGATCTTAGTTCTAGCGGAAATTACGAGCAGTACTTC. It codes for CSADLSSSGNYEQYF.

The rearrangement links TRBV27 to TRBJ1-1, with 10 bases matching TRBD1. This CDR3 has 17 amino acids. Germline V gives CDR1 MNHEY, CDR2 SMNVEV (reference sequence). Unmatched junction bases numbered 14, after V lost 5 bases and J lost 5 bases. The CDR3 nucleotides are TGTGCCAGCAGTAAGACCGGGACAGGGGTTTTTGCTACTGAAGCTTTCTTT. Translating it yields CASSKTGTGVFATEAFF.

The CDR3 protein is CASRARTGERGRPQHF. CDR3 coding DNA: TGTGCCAGCAGGGCCCGAACAGGGGAGAGAGGAAGGCCCCAGCATTTT. The rearrangement uses TRBV27 and TRBJ1-5; 7 bases map to TRBD1. The length of the CDR3 is 16 residues. The trim removed 6 bases at V and 9 bases at J, leaving 17 bases unmatched. From germline, CDR1 is MNHEY and CDR2 SMNVEV (reference sequence).

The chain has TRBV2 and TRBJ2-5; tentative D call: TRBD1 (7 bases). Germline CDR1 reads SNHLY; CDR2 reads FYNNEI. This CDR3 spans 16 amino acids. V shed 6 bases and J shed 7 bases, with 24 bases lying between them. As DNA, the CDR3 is TGTGCCAGCAGCTCCCCGGAGAGGGCAGGGGGGACGACCCAGTACTTC. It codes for CASSSPERAGGTTQYF.

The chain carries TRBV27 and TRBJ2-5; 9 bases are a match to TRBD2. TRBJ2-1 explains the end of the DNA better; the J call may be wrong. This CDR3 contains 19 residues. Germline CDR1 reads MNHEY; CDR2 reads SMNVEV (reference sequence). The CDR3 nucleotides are TGTGCCAGCAGTTTACATGGCGGGGGGGCCTCTCGTAACTACAATGAGCAGTTCTTC. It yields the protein CASSLHGGGASRNYNEQFF.

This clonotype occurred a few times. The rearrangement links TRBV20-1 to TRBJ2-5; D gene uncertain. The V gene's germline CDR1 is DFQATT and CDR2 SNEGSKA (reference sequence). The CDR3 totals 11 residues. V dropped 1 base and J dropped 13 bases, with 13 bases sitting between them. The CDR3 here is CSARGLNERYF. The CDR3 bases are TGCAGTGCTAGAGGTTTGAACGAGCGGTACTTC.

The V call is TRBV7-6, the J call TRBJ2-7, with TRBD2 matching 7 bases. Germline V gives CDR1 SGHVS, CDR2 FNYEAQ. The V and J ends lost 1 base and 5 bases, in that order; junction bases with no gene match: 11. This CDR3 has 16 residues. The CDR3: CASSLVGWGGTNEQYF. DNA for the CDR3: TGTGCCAGCAGCTTAGTGGGCTGGGGAGGGACGAACGAGCAGTACTTC.

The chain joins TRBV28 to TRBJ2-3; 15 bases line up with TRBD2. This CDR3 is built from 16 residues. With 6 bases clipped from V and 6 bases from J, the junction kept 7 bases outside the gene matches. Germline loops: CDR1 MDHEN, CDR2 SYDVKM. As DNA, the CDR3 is TGTGCCAGCAGACCCGGGACTAGCGGGAGGAGGGATACGCAGTATTTT. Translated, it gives CASRPGTSGRRDTQYF.

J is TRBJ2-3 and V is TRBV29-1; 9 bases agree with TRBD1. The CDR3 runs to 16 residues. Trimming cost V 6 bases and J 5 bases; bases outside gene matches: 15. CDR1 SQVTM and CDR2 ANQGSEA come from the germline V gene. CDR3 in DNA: TGCAGCGTCAGTGTCCCGGGACAGGGCCCCATAGATACGCAGTATTTT. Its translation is CSVSVPGQGPIDTQYF.

CDR3 in DNA: TGTGCCAGCAGCCAAGATTCCGGGACTCTTACGGTGCAGTACTTC. Encoded protein: CASSQDSGTLTVQYF. The chain couples TRBV3-1 to TRBJ2-5; tentatively, D is TRBD2 (6 bases). Germline V gives CDR1 LGHDT, CDR2 YNNKEL (reference sequence). Deletions cut 0 bases from V and 11 bases from J, with 19 bases between. The CDR3 totals 15 residues.

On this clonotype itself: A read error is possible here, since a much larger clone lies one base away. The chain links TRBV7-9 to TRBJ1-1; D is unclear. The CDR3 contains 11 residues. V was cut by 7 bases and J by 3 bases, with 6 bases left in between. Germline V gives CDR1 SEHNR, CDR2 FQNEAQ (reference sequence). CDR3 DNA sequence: TGTGCCAGCATCCGGGACACTGAAGCTTTCTTT. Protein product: CASIRDTEAFF.

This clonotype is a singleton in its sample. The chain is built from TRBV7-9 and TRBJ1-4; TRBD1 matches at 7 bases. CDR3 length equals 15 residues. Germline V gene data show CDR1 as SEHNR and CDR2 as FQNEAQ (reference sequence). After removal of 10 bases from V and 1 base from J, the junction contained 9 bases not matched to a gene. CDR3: CATPTGTVTNEKLFF. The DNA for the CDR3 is TGTGCCACCCCGACAGGGACCGTAACTAATGAAAAACTGTTTTTT.